The TCR beta chain under discussion was sequenced for a study of regulatory dendritic cells for organ transplantation. Allogeneic regulatory or mature dendritic cells were co-cultured for 5 days with CFSE-labeled sorted T cells at 1:10. Sequenced by immunoSEQ multiplex PCR; TCRdb stores in-frame clones only, minus some. Among roughly 9,300 clones, approximately 65% were seen once, and the ten largest hold less than 0.6%. Concerning this clone itself: Its cognate antigen is unknown.

Sequenced input: naive CD4+ T cells from blood cultured with dendritic cells. As for subset: CD45RA+ naive T cells. The TCR originated in a human donor in good health.

DNA of the CDR3: TGTGCCAGCAGCCTCCGGACAGGGGGACCTATTGAAGCTTTCTTT. This sequence encodes CASSLRTGGPIEAFF. The chain has TRBV11-2 and TRBJ1-1, with 10 bases lining up with TRBD1. The CDR3 consists of 15 residues. CDR1 SGHAT and CDR2 FQNNGV come from the germline V gene. The J segment lost 7 bases and the V segment lost 5 bases, leaving 10 bases of the junction unmatched.